This passage covers 30 T cell receptor beta chains from one sample sequenced in a study of T cell responses to AZD1222 COVID-19 vaccine. This table comes from immunoSEQ multiplex PCR, and its TCRdb copy is limited to in-frame clones, with some not included. The data show around 190,000 clones, approximately 93% seen once. The sequencing here drew on peripheral blood, taken 28 days after the second AZD1222 dose. The receptor set was obtained from an adult who received the AZD1222 COVID-19 vaccine.

V gene TRBV5-8 combines with J gene TRBJ1-5; D is uncertain. Per the germline V gene, CDR1 is SGHTS and CDR2 is YDEGEE. Trimming stripped 0 bases from V and 1 base from J, with 2 bases between. CDR3 length: 13 amino acids. CDR3 amino acids: CASSLDSNQPQHF. DNA of the CDR3: TGTGCCAGCAGCTTGGACAGCAATCAGCCCCAGCATTTT.

The gene calls are TRBV6-5 and TRBJ2-7, with D possibly matching TRBD2 (5 bases). CDR3 length equals 11 residues. CDR1 MNHEY and CDR2 SVGAGI come from the germline V gene. V dropped 6 bases and J dropped 3 bases, with 6 bases sitting between them. The CDR3 here is CASRRDYEQYF. CDR3 nucleotides: TGTGCCAGCAGGAGGGACTACGAGCAGTACTTC.

The count of this clone is one. The chain uses TRBV7-9 and TRBJ1-2; D might be TRBD1 (6 bases). The CDR3 is made up of 12 amino acids. V gave up 5 bases and J gave up 7 bases, with 11 bases separating them. Germline CDR1 SEHNR, CDR2 FQNEAQ (reference sequence). The CDR3 sequence: CASSDTGSGYTF. The CDR3 DNA reads TGTGCCAGCAGCGATACAGGGAGTGGCTACACCTTC.

The J gene is TRBJ2-5, the V gene TRBV4-3; TRBD2 matches 10 bases. The CDR3 has 19 residues. Germline CDR1 is LGHNA and CDR2 is YSLEER. The ends lost 0 bases at V and 2 bases at J; junction bases unmatched: 12. CDR3 sequence: CASSQDWSGGAGGQETQYF. CDR3 DNA: TGCGCCAGCAGCCAAGATTGGAGCGGGGGGGCCGGAGGTCAAGAGACCCAGTACTTC.

The chain joins TRBV7-9 to TRBJ1-2; D is perhaps TRBD1 (5 bases). The CDR3 has 14 amino acids. Trimming removed 1 base at V and 4 bases at J, with 10 bases between. Germline V CDR1 and CDR2: SEHNR, FQNEAQ (reference sequence). The CDR3 coding sequence is TGTGCCAGCAGCTTAGAGGTCGGGACCTATGGCTACACCTTC. Translated: CASSLEVGTYGYTF.

The CDR3: CASSGTGRGETQYF. The CDR3 nucleotides are TGTGCCAGTAGTGGGACAGGGAGAGGAGAGACCCAGTACTTC. V and J are TRBV19 and TRBJ2-5; 9 bases are a match to TRBD1. The CDR3 covers 14 residues. Germline CDR1 reads LNHDA; CDR2 reads SQIVND (reference sequence). V shed 5 bases, J shed 4 bases, and the junction held 5 bases outside the gene matches. The entire variable domain, with the rest obtained from reference TRBV19 and TRBJ2-5, is as follows: DGGITQSPKYLFRKEGQNVTLSCEQNLNHDAMYWYRQDPGQGLRLIYYSQIVNDFQKGDIAEGYSVSREKKESFPLTVTSAQKNPTAFYLCASSGTGRGETQYFGPGTRLLVL.

This chain links TRBV5-4 with TRBJ1-1, with D hard to call. CDR1 and CDR2 from the germline V gene are SGHNT and YYREEE (reference sequence). Trimming stripped 0 bases from V and 5 bases from J, with 11 bases between. The CDR3 is 14 amino acids. CDR3 sequence: CASSLASRETEAFF. CDR3 bases: TGTGCCAGCAGCTTGGCCTCCCGAGAAACTGAAGCTTTCTTT. Based on the CDR3 plus reference TRBV5-4 and TRBJ1-1, the full variable domain is ETGVTQSPTHLIKTRGQQVTLRCSSQSGHNTVSWYQQALGQGPQFIFQYYREEENGRGNFPPRFSGLQFPNYSSELNVNALELDDSALYLCASSLASRETEAFFGQGTRLTVV.

CDR3 sequence (DNA): TGCGCCAGCAGCTTGCCCCAGGGGCGTTTCACAGATACGCAGTATTTT. It specifies CASSLPQGRFTDTQYF. The chain combines TRBV5-1 with TRBJ2-3; possibly TRBD1 for D (6 bases). Germline loops: CDR1 SGHRS, CDR2 YFSETQ. Trimming stripped 1 base from V and 2 bases from J, with 14 bases between. This CDR3 spans 16 amino acids.

V is TRBV7-3 and J is TRBJ2-2; D unresolved. Germline loops: CDR1 SGHTA, CDR2 FQGTGA. This CDR3 comprises 14 residues. The V and J ends lost 5 bases and 7 bases respectively, with 14 bases between them. In DNA, the CDR3 is TGTGCCAGCAGCCCGGGCCCCCCTTACGGGGAGCTGTTTTTT. Its translation is CASSPGPPYGELFF.

This clone was seen just once. V gene TRBV19 combines with J gene TRBJ2-2, with D uncertain. The CDR3 length is 16 residues. Trimming took 3 bases from V and 2 from J, leaving 13 bases between them. Per germline, CDR1 LNHDA and CDR2 SQIVND (reference sequence). CDR3 sequence reads: CASSMKPRSNTGELFF. DNA for the CDR3: TGTGCCAGTAGTATGAAGCCCAGATCTAACACCGGGGAGCTGTTTTTT.

The chain couples TRBV9 to TRBJ1-5; D is unclear. Germline V CDR1 and CDR2: SGDLS, YYNGEE. Trimming stripped 0 bases from V and 2 bases from J, with 9 bases between. CDR3 length: 15 residues. The CDR3 region has the DNA TGTGCCAGCAGCGTAGATTGGTCGGGCAATCAGCCCCAGCATTTT. Its translation: CASSVDWSGNQPQHF.

V gene TRBV6-2 or TRBV6-3 combines with J gene TRBJ1-2; D not certain. V gave up 2 bases and J gave up 2 bases, with 12 bases separating them. The CDR3 runs 15 residues. The germline CDR1 and CDR2 sequences are MNHEY and SVGEGT. The DNA of the CDR3 is TGTGCCAGCAGTTACGTTCCCAGTGTCAACTATGGCTACACCTTC. Its translation: CASSYVPSVNYGYTF.

This chain links TRBV9 with TRBJ2-3; 8 positions agree with TRBD2. CDR1 and CDR2 from the germline V gene are SGDLS and YYNGEE. This CDR3 spans 14 amino acids. The J segment lost 2 bases and the V segment lost 3 bases, leaving 2 bases of the junction unmatched. The CDR3 loop reads CASSASGYTDTQYF. As DNA, the CDR3 is TGTGCCAGCAGCGCTAGCGGGTACACAGATACGCAGTATTTT.

The V and J genes are TRBV7-2 and TRBJ2-2; D perhaps matches TRBD1 (6 bases). Germline CDR1 SGHTA, CDR2 FQGNSA. Trimming pared 7 bases from V and 0 bases from J, leaving 12 bases between. The CDR3 sequence is 15 residues long. CDR3 nucleotide sequence: TGTGCCAGCACTTGGGGGCGTTCGAACACCGGGGAGCTGTTTTTT. It codes for CASTWGRSNTGELFF. The whole variable domain, filled in from reference TRBV7-2 and TRBJ2-2, reads GAGVSQSPSNKVTEKGKDVELRCDPISGHTALYWYRQSLGQGLEFLIYFQGNSAPDKSGLPSDRFSAERTGGSVSTLTIQRTQQEDSAVYLCASTWGRSNTGELFFGEGSRLTVL.

J is TRBJ2-5 and V is TRBV5-1; TRBD2 matches 12 bases. Germline V gene sequence: CDR1 SGHRS, CDR2 YFSETQ. With 3 bases clipped from V and 6 bases from J, the junction kept 6 bases outside the gene matches. The CDR3 covers 15 residues. The CDR3 reads CASSSGTSGPKTQYF. Here the CDR3 DNA reads TGCGCCAGCAGCTCCGGGACTAGCGGGCCAAAGACCCAGTACTTC.

The chain is built from TRBV3-1 (or the pseudogene TRBV3-2) and TRBJ2-3; 9 nucleotides match TRBD1. Trimming took 3 bases from V and 4 from J; bases not matched to a gene: 23. The CDR3 covers 21 residues. Germline CDR1 reads LGHDT; CDR2 reads YNNKEL (reference sequence). CDR3 DNA sequence: TGTGCCAGCAGCCATGGACCGGGACAGGGTTGGGGACGGATGCGGGCAGATACGCAGTATTTT. Translating gives CASSHGPGQGWGRMRADTQYF.

In its sample, this clone was seen once. V and J are TRBV7-2 and TRBJ2-2; D is unclear. V was shortened by 0 bases and J by 4 bases, with 6 bases between the two germline ends. There are 14 residues in the CDR3. CDR1 is SGHTA and CDR2 is FQGNSA in the germline V gene. The CDR3 region is CASSLALATGELFF. The CDR3, as DNA: TGTGCCAGCAGCTTAGCGCTGGCCACCGGGGAGCTGTTTTTT.

This chain connects TRBV19 to TRBJ1-4; 10 nucleotides match TRBD1. Trimming removed 6 bases from V and 8 bases from J; junction bases left unmatched: 12. The germline CDR1 and CDR2 sequences are LNHDA and SQIVND (reference sequence). CDR3 size: 16 residues. The DNA for the CDR3 is TGTGCCAGTAGAGCCCCCGGACAGGGGGTAGGGGAAAAACTGTTTTTT. Amino acid sequence: CASRAPGQGVGEKLFF.

The gene calls are TRBV7-9 and TRBJ1-5, with no clear D. This CDR3 is 18 amino acids long. V was pared by 1 base and J by 1 base, with 17 bases between. Per the germline V gene, CDR1 is SEHNR and CDR2 is FQNEAQ (reference sequence). CDR3 sequence: CASSLGAGFLGSNQPQHF. The CDR3 DNA reads TGTGCCAGCAGCTTAGGCGCAGGATTCTTGGGAAGCAATCAGCCCCAGCATTTT.

This chain connects TRBV30 to TRBJ2-6, with D unclear. Deletions cut 1 base from V and 2 bases from J, with 9 bases between. This CDR3 comprises 15 residues. Germline CDR1 is GTSNPN and CDR2 is SVGIG (reference sequence). As DNA, the CDR3 is TGTGCCTGGAGTGACCACAGAGCTGGGGCCAACGTCCTGACTTTC. Translated, it gives CAWSDHRAGANVLTF.

V gene TRBV7-9 combines with J gene TRBJ1-2; D may be TRBD1 (5 bases). CDR3 length: 13 amino acids. With 6 bases removed from V and 4 bases from J, the gap between germline ends came to 12 bases. Looked up from germline, CDR1 is SEHNR and CDR2 is FQNEAQ (reference sequence). The CDR3 region has the DNA TGTGCCAGCAGGGGGGGTTCAGGCTATGGCTACACCTTC. Protein product: CASRGGSGYGYTF.

The chain combines TRBV19 with TRBJ1-4; D not certain. V lost 7 bases to trimming and J lost 2 bases, with 17 bases between them. This CDR3 is built from 16 residues. The germline CDR1 and CDR2 sequences are LNHDA and SQIVND (reference sequence). The CDR3 DNA is TGTGCCAGTATGGGGAGTCAGAGCCGTACTAATGAAAAACTGTTTTTT. Protein sequence: CASMGSQSRTNEKLFF.

The chain carries TRBV28 and TRBJ2-5, with a possible D match to TRBD1 (5 bases). CDR1 is MDHEN and CDR2 is SYDVKM in the germline V gene. The V end was cut by 6 bases, the J end by 4 bases, with 12 bases between. The CDR3 sequence is 13 residues long. The CDR3 here is CASSHRQLETQYF. CDR3 bases: TGTGCCAGCAGCCATCGACAGCTAGAGACCCAGTACTTC. The full variable domain, with the rest looked up from reference TRBV28 and TRBJ2-5, is DVKVTQSSRYLVKRTGEKVFLECVQDMDHENMFWYRQDPGLGLRLIYFSYDVKMKEKGDIPEGYSVSREKKERFSLILESASTNQTSMYLCASSHRQLETQYFGPGTRLLVL.

CDR3: CASSPRGASSYEQYF. The CDR3 region has the DNA TGTGCCAGCAGCCCCAGGGGCGCCAGCTCCTACGAGCAGTACTTC. V usage is TRBV5-8 and J usage is TRBJ2-7; tentative D call: TRBD1 (6 bases). This CDR3 spans 15 amino acids. Trimming took 4 bases from V and 0 from J, leaving 14 bases between them. Germline V gene sequence: CDR1 SGHTS, CDR2 YDEGEE.

V usage is TRBV3-1 (or the pseudogene TRBV3-2) and J usage is TRBJ1-6; 9 bases are shared with TRBD1. The J segment lost 5 bases and the V segment lost 9 bases, leaving 5 bases of the junction unmatched. The CDR3 contains 14 residues. Per germline, CDR1 LGHDT and CDR2 YNNKEL (reference sequence). CDR3 in DNA: TGTGCCAGTACGGACAGGGGAAATAATTCACCCCTCCACTTT. Translated, it gives CASTDRGNNSPLHF.

This chain connects TRBV4-1 to TRBJ2-7; a possible D gene is TRBD1 (5 bases). CDR1 and CDR2 from the germline V gene are MGHRA and YSYEKL. CDR3 size: 14 residues. The V end lost 1 base, the J end lost 0 bases, and 7 bases lay between the germline ends. The CDR3 sequence: CASSQADTSYEQYF. In DNA form, the CDR3 reads TGCGCCAGCAGCCAAGCGGACACCTCCTACGAGCAGTACTTC.

V is TRBV18 and J is TRBJ1-3; 8 positions agree with TRBD1. J was trimmed by 0 bases and V by 3 bases; bases with no gene match: 4. Germline V CDR1 and CDR2: KGHSH, LQKENI. The CDR3 has 16 amino acids. The CDR3 is CASSPRTGGSGNTIYF. The CDR3 DNA is TGTGCCAGCTCACCCCGAACAGGGGGCTCTGGAAACACCATATATTTT.

The chain links TRBV5-1 to TRBJ1-5; 9 bases line up with TRBD1. V trimming: 4 bases; J trimming: 7 bases; junction bases outside the gene matches: 9. This CDR3 has 15 amino acids. Germline loops: CDR1 SGHRS, CDR2 YFSETQ. CDR3 DNA sequence: TGCGCCAGCAGCACAACAGGGGGCGCGGAACAGCCCCAGCATTTT. Amino acid sequence: CASSTTGGAEQPQHF.

The chain recombines TRBV27 with TRBJ2-7; D may be TRBD1 (5 bases). V was clipped by 6 bases and J by 4 bases, with 16 bases between them. The length of the CDR3 is 14 residues. Looked up from germline, CDR1 is MNHEY and CDR2 is SMNVEV (reference sequence). In DNA, the CDR3 is TGTGCCAGCAGCCCCCAACCAGACAGTTACGAGCAGTACTTC. Amino acids: CASSPQPDSYEQYF.

The chain has TRBV2 and TRBJ1-5; D possibly corresponds to TRBD1 (6 bases). Deletions cut 1 base from V and 6 bases from J, with 13 bases between. The V gene's germline CDR1 is SNHLY and CDR2 FYNNEI. The CDR3 runs to 15 residues. This CDR3 is CASSEGLQGIQPQHF. Written as DNA, the CDR3 is TGTGCCAGCAGTGAAGGGTTACAGGGTATTCAGCCCCAGCATTTT. Full variable domain (outside the CDR3, taken from reference TRBV2 and TRBJ1-5): EPEVTQTPSHQVTQMGQEVILRCVPISNHLYFYWYRQILGQKVEFLVSFYNNEISEKSEIFDDQFSVERPDGSNFTLKIRSTKLEDSAMYFCASSEGLQGIQPQHFGDGTRLSIL.